What follows is one TCR beta chain and its context. Its specificity is unknown. This CDR3 spans 14 amino acids. Per germline, CDR1 SGHTA and CDR2 FQGNSA. V lost 5 bases and J lost 6, with 15 bases in between. The use of a sample-barcoded 5' primer and a J-beta primer mix characterized a second PCR of about 7 to 12 cycles. TCRdb reanalysed the 5' RACE reads using MiXCR and keeps one entry per CDR3 protein. The table records hundreds of thousands of distinct CDR3 sequences, under 65% of them present only once. Isolating PBMCs gave at least 6 million of these cells per sample. The data were taken from a study of blood T cells in healthy people across ages. Points from the study as a whole: Expanded clonotype shifts may have been confounded, as the donors had an unknown CMV status. A roughly linear age-dependent decrease characterized TCR beta diversity per million T cells.

The V and J genes are TRBV7-2 and TRBJ2-3; D ambiguous. The sequence was collected from a woman of 80 years or more in good health. Input material: blood. CDR3 bases: TGTGCCAGCAGCCTCCATGACATTAGGGATACGCAGTATTTT. This encodes CASSLHDIRDTQYF.